This TCR beta chain was captured by sequencing in a study of memory CD4+ T cells and cytomegalovirus serostatus. Findings and limits, study-wide: Suggested: most of the CMV-linked TCR signature lies in CD4+ memory cells.

Trimming pared 5 bases from V and 3 bases from J, leaving 8 bases between. There are 13 residues in the CDR3. Germline-derived CDR1 and CDR2 are MRHNA and SNTAGT. Original data processing: After removing out-of-frame reads, approximately 2.2 million distinct TCRbeta sequences remained. Produced via immunoSEQ multiplex PCR; TCRdb's table is partial and in-frame only. D and trimming come from the DNA, and the V and J calls and clone size come from that table. The top ten hold about 0.95% of the sample, which has about 61,000 clones, approximately 85% seen once. Single viable CD3+CD4+CD8-CD45RO+ cells were sorted as the memory CD4+ T cells. CD4+ T cells were isolated by positive magnetic selection. About this clone itself: Its antigen is unidentified.

The sample comprised memory CD4+ T cells from blood. The chain couples TRBV6-4 to TRBJ1-5; the D is unclear. The sequence was obtained from an adult in good health and CMV-seronegative. The CDR3 bases are TGTGCCAGCAGTCTCCAGGCCAATCAGCCCCAGCATTTT. Its translation: CASSLQANQPQHF.